These 24 T cell receptor beta chains were sequenced from one sample in a study of human T cells and chemical hapten exposure. Time point given: pre-sensitization, week 0. Treatment in this sample: therapeutic diphenylcyclopropenone sensitization with weekly scalp DPC. MiXCR was run by TCRdb on the RACE reads, yielding one entry per CDR3 protein. Seen here are 380,000 or so distinct CDR3 sequences, around 5.5% observed once, and the top ten hold 7% to 10%. The material sequenced was whole blood, taken in connection with sensitization to the hapten diphenylcyclopropenone (DPC). The receptors stem from a woman under 30 with alopecia areata. Some clones in this sample may be carry-over from other donors' samples.

This clonotype was seen only a few times. The chain uses TRBV28 and TRBJ1-4; 7 bases line up with TRBD1. The V and J ends lost 3 bases and 4 bases, in that order; junction bases with no gene match: 20. This CDR3 has 20 residues. Germline CDR1 is MDHEN and CDR2 is SYDVKM. This CDR3 reads CASSFERRMRDRDFNEKLFF. The CDR3 nucleotides are TGTGCCAGCAGTTTCGAAAGGAGAATGAGGGACAGAGATTTTAATGAAAAACTGTTTTTT.

This clonotype was recorded a few times. The J gene is TRBJ1-1, the V gene TRBV12-3 or TRBV12-4; TRBD1 is a possible D gene (6 bases). The ends were cut back, 6 bases at V and 4 bases at J, with 12 bases in the middle. The CDR3 extends over 13 amino acids. CDR3 residues: CASSLTGPTEAFF. The CDR3 region has the DNA TGTGCCAGCAGCTTAACAGGGCCCACTGAAGCTTTCTTT.

Only a few counts were recorded for this clonotype. An end of the junction differs from the germline gene, which may be a read error. V is TRBV7-9 and J is TRBJ2-3, with TRBD1 matching over 9 bases. This CDR3 is built from 12 residues. Per germline, CDR1 SEHNR and CDR2 FQNEAQ (reference sequence). The CDR3 DNA is TGTGCCAGCAGCTCCGTCCCGGACAGGGGCATTTTC. Protein sequence: CASSSVPDRGIF.

In its sample, this clonotype was seen many times. V and J are TRBV12-3 or TRBV12-4 and TRBJ1-4, with D unclear. The CDR3 contains 14 residues. The V end was cut by 5 bases, the J end by 2 bases, with 9 bases between. CDR3 amino acids: CASSPIGTNEKLFF. In nucleotides, the CDR3 is TGTGCCAGCAGTCCCATTGGCACTAATGAAAAACTGTTTTTT.

The rearrangement joins TRBV6-5 to TRBJ2-4; TRBD2 aligns across 8 bases. V shed 5 bases and J 8 bases; nucleotides not matched to a gene: 5. Per germline, CDR1 MNHEY and CDR2 SVGAGI. This CDR3 is built from 13 residues. CDR3 region: CASSGQAGDIQYF. CDR3 nucleotides: TGTGCCAGCAGTGGACAAGCGGGAGACATTCAGTACTTC.

This clonotype was picked up a small number of times. The CDR3 here is CASSIRGTGDNYGYTF. CDR3 DNA: TGTGCCAGCAGCATTAGAGGGACAGGGGACAACTATGGCTACACCTTC. This sequence joins TRBV7-8 and TRBJ1-2; TRBD1 agrees at 10 bases. Germline trimming cut 5 bases from V and 2 bases from J; bases unmatched to any gene: 8. Germline assignment: CDR1 SGHVS and CDR2 FQNEAQ. This CDR3 spans 16 amino acids.

This clonotype was counted only a few times. Sequence at one end of the junction differs from germline and may be a read error. V is TRBV7-2 and J is TRBJ2-1; 7 bases map to TRBD1. Germline lookup yields CDR1 SGHTA and CDR2 FQGNSA. This CDR3 comprises 12 residues. DNA of the CDR3: TGTGCCAGCAGCTTAGGGGCAGGGGGAGCAATCTTC. It codes for CASSLGAGGAIF.

About this clonotype itself: This may be a read error, as it is one base from a much larger clone. The rearrangement links TRBV7-3 to TRBJ2-1, with TRBD2 matching 9 bases. CDR1 is SGHTA, CDR2 FQGTGA, per germline. V lost 2 bases, J lost 9 bases, and 14 bases stayed unmatched. CDR3 length equals 17 residues. CDR3 DNA sequence: TGTGCCAGCAGCTTAGGCCCAGGCGGGGGGGCCACAAGTGAGCAGTTCTTC. Protein product: CASSLGPGGGATSEQFF.

CDR3 protein: CASSRRDLGLTEAFF. CDR3 sequence (DNA): TGTGCCAGCAGCCGCCGGGACTTGGGACTGACTGAAGCTTTCTTT. This chain links TRBV3-1 with TRBJ1-1; D possibly corresponds to TRBD1 (5 bases). The CDR3 has 15 residues. CDR1 is LGHDT and CDR2 is YNNKEL in the germline V gene (reference sequence). Between the trimmed V and J ends, which lost 4 bases and 5 bases, there was a span of 17 bases.

This clonotype was detected many times. J is TRBJ1-2 and V is TRBV20-1; 7 bases are shared with TRBD1. V shed 7 bases, J shed 1 base, and the junction held 9 bases outside the gene matches. The CDR3 contains 14 residues. Germline lookup yields CDR1 DFQATT and CDR2 SNEGSKA (reference sequence). In DNA, the CDR3 is TGCAGTGTTAGGGGGACAGCAGATAACTATGGCTACACCTTC. Its protein is CSVRGTADNYGYTF.

This clonotype was seen more than once but under ten times. The chain combines TRBV28 with TRBJ2-7; D is perhaps TRBD1 (6 bases). The CDR3 is made up of 14 amino acids. Trimming cost V 6 bases and J 2 bases, with 14 bases left between them. The germline V gene encodes CDR1 MDHEN and CDR2 SYDVKM. CDR3 amino acids: CASSPGTFPYEQYF. The CDR3 DNA sequence: TGTGCCAGCAGCCCCGGGACATTCCCCTACGAGCAGTACTTC.

The V call is TRBV6-2 or TRBV6-3, the J call TRBJ1-5; D gene ambiguous. V lost 0 bases and J 4 bases, leaving 13 bases between the germline ends. The CDR3 covers 16 residues. Per germline, CDR1 MNHEY and CDR2 SVGEGT. CDR3 in amino acids: CASSYSRGRGNQPQHF. The CDR3 DNA follows: TGTGCCAGCAGTTACTCCCGAGGCCGGGGAAATCAGCCCCAGCATTTT.

This clonotype appeared many times. The chain joins TRBV9 to TRBJ2-7; D unclear. Trimming removed 0 bases at V and 2 bases at J, with 3 bases between. Per the germline V gene, CDR1 is SGDLS and CDR2 is YYNGEE. The CDR3 loop spans 12 amino acids. This CDR3 reads CASSVGPYEQYF. The CDR3 region has the DNA TGTGCCAGCAGCGTAGGGCCCTACGAGCAGTACTTC.

At least ten counts were recorded for this clonotype. The V call is TRBV15, the J call TRBJ2-1, with D tentatively TRBD1 or TRBD2 (5 bases each). V was pared by 4 bases and J by 11 bases, with 15 bases between. The V gene's germline CDR1 is LNHNV and CDR2 YYDKDF (reference sequence). The CDR3 is 13 amino acids. Here the CDR3 reads CATSTWDDSKQFF. The DNA of the CDR3 is TGTGCCACCAGCACCTGGGACGACAGTAAGCAGTTCTTC.

The chain carries TRBV6-5 and TRBJ2-7; D is uncertain. Deletions cut 0 bases from V and 2 bases from J, with 11 bases between. Germline V lookup: CDR1 MNHEY, CDR2 SVGAGI. The CDR3 loop spans 15 amino acids. CDR3 sequence reads: CASSYSMAAPYEQYF. In DNA form, the CDR3 reads TGTGCCAGCAGTTACTCGATGGCGGCTCCCTACGAGCAGTACTTC.

This clonotype was counted many times. This chain joins TRBV5-1 and TRBJ2-7; maybe TRBD1 (5 bases). The V gene's germline CDR1 is SGHRS and CDR2 YFSETQ. The V end lost 4 bases, the J end lost 5 bases, and 16 bases lay between the germline ends. The CDR3 has 14 amino acids. The CDR3: CASSPADSTDEQYF. CDR3 in DNA: TGCGCCAGCAGCCCCGCTGACAGCACAGACGAGCAGTACTTC.

This clonotype was observed a few times. The J gene is TRBJ1-4, the V gene TRBV7-8; no reliable D call. This CDR3 is 16 amino acids long. Germline V lookup: CDR1 SGHVS, CDR2 FQNEAQ. Trimming took 0 bases from V and 1 from J, leaving 9 bases between them. The CDR3 DNA sequence: TGTGCCAGCAGCTTAGCGCGAGGGAGAACTAATGAAAAACTGTTTTTT. The encoded protein is CASSLARGRTNEKLFF.

Many counts were recorded for this clonotype. The chain couples TRBV5-4 to TRBJ2-3; TRBD2 matches 10 bases. CDR3 length: 17 amino acids. Looked up from germline, CDR1 is SGHNT and CDR2 is YYREEE (reference sequence). J gave up 5 bases and V 3 bases, and 12 bases lay outside the gene matches. The CDR3, as DNA: TGTGCCAGCAGCTCAGGAGCGGCTAGCGGGGGAATAGATACGCAGTATTTT. Its protein product is CASSSGAASGGIDTQYF.

This clonotype was seen at least ten times. The rearrangement uses TRBV6-2 or TRBV6-3 and TRBJ2-7; D call uncertain. V gave up 0 bases and J gave up 0 bases, with 0 bases separating them. There are 12 residues in the CDR3. Germline lookup yields CDR1 MNHEY and CDR2 SVGEGT. CDR3 nucleotide sequence: TGTGCCAGCAGTTACTCCTCCTACGAGCAGTACTTC. This codes for CASSYSSYEQYF.

This clonotype occurred a few times. The gene calls are TRBV27 and TRBJ2-7; 7 bases line up with TRBD1. Germline values: CDR1 MNHEY, CDR2 SMNVEV (reference sequence). CDR3 length: 12 residues. V trimming: 8 bases; J trimming: 2 bases; junction bases outside the gene matches: 3. The CDR3 protein is CASWDSPYEQYF. The CDR3 DNA sequence: TGTGCCAGCTGGGACAGCCCCTACGAGCAGTACTTC.

The V gene is TRBV2, the J gene TRBJ1-4, with 9 bases fitting TRBD1. The CDR3 is made up of 15 amino acids. V shed 4 bases, J shed 4 bases, and the junction held 4 bases outside the gene matches. Looked up from germline, CDR1 is SNHLY and CDR2 is FYNNEI. DNA of the CDR3: TGTGCCAGCAGTGTTGGACAGGGGATTAATGAAAAACTGTTTTTT. This sequence encodes CASSVGQGINEKLFF.

Ten or more counts support this clonotype. The chain carries TRBV25-1 and TRBJ2-7; TRBD2 is a possible D gene (6 bases). Trimming pared 3 bases from V and 6 bases from J, leaving 15 bases between. The CDR3 loop spans 14 amino acids. Germline CDR1 reads MGHDK; CDR2 reads SYGVNS. The CDR3 sequence is CASSDENSGVEQYF. In DNA form, the CDR3 reads TGTGCCAGCAGTGATGAAAACTCGGGGGTCGAGCAGTACTTC.

In its sample, this clonotype was seen a few times. CDR3 sequence (DNA): TGCGCCAGCAGCCAAGAACCGACAGGTGTACAGGGGGATGAGCAGTTCTTC. Protein product: CASSQEPTGVQGDEQFF. The gene calls are TRBV4-3 and TRBJ2-1, with 8 bases fitting TRBD1. This CDR3 comprises 17 residues. Germline V gives CDR1 LGHNA, CDR2 YSLEER. With 0 bases clipped from V and 8 bases from J, the junction kept 12 bases outside the gene matches.

The chain links TRBV4-2 to TRBJ2-6, with 8 bases lining up with TRBD1. J gave up 1 base and V 6 bases, and 5 bases lay outside the gene matches. CDR1 and CDR2 (germline): LGHNA, YNFKEQ. The CDR3 extends over 16 amino acids. CDR3 bases: TGTGCCAGCAGACGGGACAGGATATCTGGGGCCAACGTCCTGACTTTC. It is translated as CASRRDRISGANVLTF.